This entry concerns a single TCR beta chain. Its target is not known. The V gene's germline CDR1 is SGDLS and CDR2 YYNGEE. V was trimmed by 0 bases and J by 5 bases, leaving 14 bases between them. CDR3 length: 15 amino acids. Use of 60 Vbeta and 13 Jbeta primers characterized the PCR. The repertoire was sequenced with immunoSEQ multiplex PCR; TCRdb's copy has only in-frame clones and lacks some. The table lists some 190,000 clones, more than 60% of them singletons, with less than 2.5% in the top ten. The record originates from a study of cytomegalovirus exposure and HLA in healthy donors. Whole-study results and caveats: As was reported, the HLA-A and HLA-B alleles of most subjects were accurately predicted from TCR beta sequences. For cytomegalovirus status, the classifier reportedly gave diagnoses with high specificity and sensitivity. The study recorded over 150 TCR beta chains that were cytomegalovirus-associated.

Sample: PBMCs. The TCR comes from a woman in her twenties or thirties in good health and CMV-seropositive. The rearrangement links TRBV9 to TRBJ2-5; no clear D gene. CDR3 loop: CASSVGGYLRETQYF. CDR3 nucleotides: TGTGCCAGCAGCGTAGGAGGCTATCTTAGGGAGACCCAGTACTTC.